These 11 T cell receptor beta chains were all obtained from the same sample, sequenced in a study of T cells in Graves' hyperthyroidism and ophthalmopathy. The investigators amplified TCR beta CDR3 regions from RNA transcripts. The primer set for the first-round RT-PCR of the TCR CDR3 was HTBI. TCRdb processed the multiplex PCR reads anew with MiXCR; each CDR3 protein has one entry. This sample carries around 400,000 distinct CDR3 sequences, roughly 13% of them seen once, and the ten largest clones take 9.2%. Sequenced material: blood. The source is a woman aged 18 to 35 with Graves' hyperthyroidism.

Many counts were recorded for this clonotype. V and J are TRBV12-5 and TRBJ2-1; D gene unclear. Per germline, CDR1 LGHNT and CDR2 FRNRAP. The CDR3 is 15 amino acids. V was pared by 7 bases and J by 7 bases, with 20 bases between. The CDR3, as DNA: TGTGCTAGTGCCCAATCGATGGGAAGGTTGAATGAGCAGTTCTTC. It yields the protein CASAQSMGRLNEQFF.

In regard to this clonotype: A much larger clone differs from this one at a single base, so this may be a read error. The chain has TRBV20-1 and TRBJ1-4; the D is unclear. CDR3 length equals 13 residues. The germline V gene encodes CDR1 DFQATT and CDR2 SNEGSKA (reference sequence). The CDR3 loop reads CSALSGLNEKLLF. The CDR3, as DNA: TGCAGTGCTTTATCAGGCCTTAATGAAAAACTGCTTTTT.

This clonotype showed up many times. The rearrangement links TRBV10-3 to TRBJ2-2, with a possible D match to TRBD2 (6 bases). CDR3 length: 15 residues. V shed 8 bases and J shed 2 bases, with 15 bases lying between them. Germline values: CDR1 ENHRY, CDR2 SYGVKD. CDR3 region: CAIGGGSINTGELFF. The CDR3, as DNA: TGTGCCATCGGTGGAGGGAGTATAAACACCGGGGAGCTGTTTTTT.

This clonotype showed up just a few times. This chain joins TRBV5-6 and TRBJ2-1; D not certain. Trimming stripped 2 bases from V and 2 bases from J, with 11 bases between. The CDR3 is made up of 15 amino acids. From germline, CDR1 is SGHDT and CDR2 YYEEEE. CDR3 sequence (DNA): TGTGCCAGCAGCTTAAGCGTGAGCGCCTACAATGAGCAGTTCTTC. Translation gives CASSLSVSAYNEQFF.

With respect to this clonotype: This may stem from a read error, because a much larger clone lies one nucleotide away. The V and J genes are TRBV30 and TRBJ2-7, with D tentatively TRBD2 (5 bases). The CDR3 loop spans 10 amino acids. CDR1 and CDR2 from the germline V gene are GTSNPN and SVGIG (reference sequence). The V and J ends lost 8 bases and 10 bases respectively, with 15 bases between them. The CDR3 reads CAGGLYSQYF. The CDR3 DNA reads TGTGCCGGAGGACTCTACAGCCAGTACTTC. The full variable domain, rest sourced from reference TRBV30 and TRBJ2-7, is SQTIHQWPATLVQPVGSPLSLECTVEGTSNPNLYWYRQAAGRGLQLLFYSVGIGQISSEVPQNLSASRPQDRQFILSSKKLLLSDSGFYLCAGGLYSQYFGPGTRLTVT.

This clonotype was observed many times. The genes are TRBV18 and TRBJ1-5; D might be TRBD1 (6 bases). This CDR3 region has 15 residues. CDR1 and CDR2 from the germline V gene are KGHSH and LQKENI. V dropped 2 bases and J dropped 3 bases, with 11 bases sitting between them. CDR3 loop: CASSPFAGANQPQHF. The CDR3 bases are TGTGCCAGCTCACCATTTGCAGGGGCCAATCAGCCCCAGCATTTT.

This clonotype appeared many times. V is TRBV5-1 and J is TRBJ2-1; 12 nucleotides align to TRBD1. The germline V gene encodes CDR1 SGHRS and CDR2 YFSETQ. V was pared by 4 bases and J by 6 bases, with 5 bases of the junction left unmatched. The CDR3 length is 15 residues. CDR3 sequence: CASSRGQGASNEQFF. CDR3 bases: TGCGCCAGCAGCCGGGGACAGGGGGCTTCCAATGAGCAGTTCTTC.

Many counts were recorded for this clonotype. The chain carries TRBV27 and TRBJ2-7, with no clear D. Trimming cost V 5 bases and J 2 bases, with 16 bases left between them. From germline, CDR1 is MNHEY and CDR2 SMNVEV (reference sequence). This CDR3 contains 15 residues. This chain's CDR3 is CASSRLIGGTYEQYF. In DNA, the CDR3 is TGTGCCAGCAGTCGCCTGATAGGTGGCACCTACGAGCAGTACTTC.

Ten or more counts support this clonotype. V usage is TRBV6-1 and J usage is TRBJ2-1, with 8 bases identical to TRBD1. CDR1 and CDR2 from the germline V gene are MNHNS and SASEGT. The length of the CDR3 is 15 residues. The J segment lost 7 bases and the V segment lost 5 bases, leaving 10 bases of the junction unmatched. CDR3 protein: CASSYGTGAANEQFF. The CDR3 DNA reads TGTGCCAGCAGTTACGGGACAGGCGCTGCGAATGAGCAGTTCTTC.

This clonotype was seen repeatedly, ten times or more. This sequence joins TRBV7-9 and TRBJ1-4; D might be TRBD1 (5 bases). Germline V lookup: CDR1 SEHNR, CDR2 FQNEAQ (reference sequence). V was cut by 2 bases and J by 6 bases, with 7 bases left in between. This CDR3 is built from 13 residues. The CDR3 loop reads CASSLSTDEKLFF. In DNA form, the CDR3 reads TGTGCCAGCAGCTTATCGACAGATGAAAAACTGTTTTTT.

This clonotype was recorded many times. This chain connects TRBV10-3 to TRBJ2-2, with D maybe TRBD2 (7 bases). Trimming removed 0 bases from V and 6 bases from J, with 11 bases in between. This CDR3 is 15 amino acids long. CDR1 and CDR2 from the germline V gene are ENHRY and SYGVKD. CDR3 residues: CAISESTGLAGELFF. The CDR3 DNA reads TGTGCCATCAGTGAGTCGACAGGACTAGCCGGGGAGCTGTTTTTT.